One sample yielded the 21 T cell receptor beta chains listed below, sequenced in a study of post-analysis software for immune sequencing data. Unique molecular identifiers had been added to the TCR beta cDNA libraries. TCRdb reprocessed the PCR reads via MiXCR and lists one record per CDR3 protein. The sample consists of approximately 660,000 distinct CDR3 sequences, roughly three fifths of them appearing once. Study outcomes and limitations: Relative to controls, patients had about five TRBV segments at higher frequency, with TRBV5-6, TRBV5-1 and TRBV20-1 among these.

No antigen is known for these receptors. The sample consisted of blood. These receptors were collected from a girl aged 2 to 10 with multiple sclerosis.

V is TRBV10-2 and J is TRBJ2-1; 11 positions agree with TRBD1. The CDR3 runs 14 residues. Trimming removed 8 bases from V and 8 bases from J; junction bases left unmatched: 8. The germline V gene has CDR1 WSHSY and CDR2 SAAADI. The CDR3 DNA follows: TGCGCCAGCCTCACGGACAGGGGGCGGGATGAGCAGTTCTTC. Translation: CASLTDRGRDEQFF.

The rearrangement uses TRBV29-1 and TRBJ2-6; D not resolved. This CDR3 comprises 15 residues. Germline assignment: CDR1 SQVTM and CDR2 ANQGSEA. The V end lost 0 bases, the J end lost 2 bases, and 8 bases lay between the germline ends. The CDR3 loop is CSVEDPRTGANVLTF. The CDR3 bases are TGCAGCGTTGAAGATCCCAGAACTGGGGCCAACGTCCTGACTTTC.

The chain recombines TRBV18 with TRBJ2-4; D possibly corresponds to TRBD2 (6 bases). TRBJ2-7 matches the DNA end more closely, so the J call is doubtful. The CDR3 consists of 14 residues. Germline lookup yields CDR1 KGHSH and CDR2 LQKENI. CDR3 sequence: CASSPPSGLDEQYF. The CDR3 DNA is TGTGCCAGCTCACCACCTAGCGGTCTGGACGAGCAGTACTTC.

The rearrangement uses TRBV9 and TRBJ1-2, with 10 nucleotides matching TRBD1. CDR1 and CDR2 (germline): SGDLS, YYNGEE. The CDR3 totals 17 residues. With V trimmed by 4 bases and J by 6 bases, 15 bases remained unmatched. The CDR3 DNA follows: TGTGCCAGCAGCCGACCGGGACAGGGGTCTATGGTGGATGGCTACACCTTC. Translating it yields CASSRPGQGSMVDGYTF.

The chain is built from TRBV6-1 and TRBJ2-1; D is ambiguous. V lost 7 bases and J lost 6, with 7 bases in between. The CDR3 spans 11 residues. Germline-derived CDR1 and CDR2 are MNHNS and SASEGT. The CDR3 DNA reads TGTGCCAGCACCGGCTTCAATGAGCAGTTCTTC. This translates into CASTGFNEQFF.

This clonotype was observed a few times. The V call is TRBV2, the J call TRBJ1-2; TRBD1 is a possible D gene (6 bases). V shed 6 bases and J shed 4 bases, with 9 bases lying between them. Germline V gene sequence: CDR1 SNHLY, CDR2 FYNNEI. The CDR3 loop spans 12 amino acids. The CDR3 nucleotides read TGTGCCAGCAGGGGGGCCCCCTATGGCTACACCTTC. Residues: CASRGAPYGYTF.

This sequence joins TRBV20-1 and TRBJ2-7; no definite D call. Germline V CDR1 and CDR2: DFQATT, SNEGSKA (reference sequence). The length of the CDR3 is 13 residues. The V end lost 1 base, the J end lost 6 bases, and 13 bases lay between the germline ends. For the CDR3, the DNA is TGCAGTGCTAGAGCGTATCTTACTTCCGAGCAGTACTTC. Protein product: CSARAYLTSEQYF.

The J gene is TRBJ2-1, the V gene TRBV20-1; no clear D gene. V lost 0 bases and J lost 5, with 8 bases in between. Germline values: CDR1 DFQATT, CDR2 SNEGSKA (reference sequence). The CDR3 is made up of 13 amino acids. This CDR3 is CSARDLPDNEQFF. CDR3 coding DNA: TGCAGTGCTAGAGATTTACCTGACAATGAGCAGTTCTTC.

This rearrangement joins TRBV20-1 to TRBJ1-2; 9 bases fit TRBD1. The CDR3 extends over 12 amino acids. The trim removed 5 bases at V and 7 bases at J, leaving 5 bases unmatched. CDR1 is DFQATT, CDR2 SNEGSKA, per germline (reference sequence). CDR3 in amino acids: CSAGDRDFGYTF. In nucleotides, the CDR3 is TGCAGTGCTGGGGACAGGGATTTTGGCTACACCTTC.

This clonotype came up a few times. This chain joins TRBV7-9 and TRBJ2-7; D gene ambiguous. V lost 2 bases and J lost 5, with 10 bases in between. From germline, CDR1 is SEHNR and CDR2 FQNEAQ (reference sequence). The CDR3 covers 13 residues. The CDR3 coding sequence is TGTGCCAGCAGCTTATTAGGTGGCGACGAGCAGTACTTC. Its translation: CASSLLGGDEQYF.

V usage is TRBV5-4 and J usage is TRBJ2-1; 11 bases line up with TRBD2. V lost 0 bases, J lost 5 bases, and 19 bases stayed unmatched. CDR3 length: 21 residues. Germline assignment: CDR1 SGHNT and CDR2 YYREEE (reference sequence). CDR3 protein: CASSLEGRGTSGLPTDNEQFF. Written as DNA, the CDR3 is TGTGCCAGCAGCTTGGAAGGGCGGGGGACTAGCGGATTGCCGACAGACAATGAGCAGTTCTTC.

The chain links TRBV7-9 to TRBJ2-1; D unresolved. The CDR3 is 15 residues long. CDR1 is SEHNR, CDR2 FQNEAQ, per germline (reference sequence). V dropped 5 bases and J dropped 0 bases, with 11 bases sitting between them. The CDR3 here is CASSPTRRSYNEQFF. The CDR3 bases are TGTGCCAGCAGCCCCACGAGACGCTCCTACAATGAGCAGTTCTTC.

A remark on this clonotype: A read error is likely, as this CDR3 ends without the conserved phenylalanine or tryptophan. This chain connects TRBV7-2 to TRBJ2-5; a weak D match, TRBD2 (7 bases). Germline lookup yields CDR1 SGHTA and CDR2 FQGNSA. V lost 2 bases and J 4 bases, leaving 11 bases between the germline ends. The CDR3 contains 14 residues. DNA for the CDR3: TGTGCCAGCAGCTTACAAAGGGGGGGAGAGACCCAGTACCTC. It translates to CASSLQRGGETQYL.

The V call is TRBV29-1, the J call TRBJ1-2; TRBD1 is a possible D gene (6 bases). V was shortened by 7 bases and J by 8 bases, with 11 bases between the two germline ends. Germline lookup yields CDR1 SQVTM and CDR2 ANQGSEA. The CDR3 is made up of 10 amino acids. CDR3 residues: CSGWTEGYTF. The CDR3 coding sequence is TGCAGCGGTTGGACAGAAGGCTACACCTTC.

The J gene is TRBJ1-3, the V gene TRBV7-2; D may be TRBD1 (5 bases). The CDR3 extends over 16 amino acids. V lost 3 bases and J 0 bases, leaving 12 bases between the germline ends. Germline-derived CDR1 and CDR2 are SGHTA and FQGNSA. The CDR3 DNA reads TGTGCCAGCAGCTTCGGGGGTCAGAGCTCTGGAAACACCATATATTTT. It encodes CASSFGGQSSGNTIYF. Combining the CDR3 with reference TRBV7-2 and TRBJ1-3 gives the whole variable domain GAGVSQSPSNKVTEKGKDVELRCDPISGHTALYWYRQSLGQGLEFLIYFQGNSAPDKSGLPSDRFSAERTGGSVSTLTIQRTQQEDSAVYLCASSFGGQSSGNTIYFGEGSWLTVV.

This clonotype appeared a few times. The chain is built from TRBV13 and TRBJ2-7, with D maybe TRBD2 (6 bases). Germline loops: CDR1 PRHDT, CDR2 FYEKMQ (reference sequence). This CDR3 is 15 amino acids long. V shed 5 bases and J shed 6 bases, with 20 bases lying between them. This CDR3 reads CASSASLTRRGEQYF. As DNA, the CDR3 is TGTGCCAGCAGCGCCTCGTTGACTAGAAGGGGCGAGCAGTACTTC. Based on the CDR3 plus reference TRBV13 and TRBJ2-7, the full variable domain is AAGVIQSPRHLIKEKRETATLKCYPIPRHDTVYWYQQGPGQDPQFLISFYEKMQSDKGSIPDRFSAQQFSDYHSELNMSSLELGDSALYFCASSASLTRRGEQYFGPGTRLTVT.

In this sample, this clonotype turned up a few times. The chain recombines TRBV5-1 with TRBJ2-3; a weak D match, TRBD1 (6 bases). This CDR3 has 13 amino acids. CDR1 and CDR2 (germline): SGHRS, YFSETQ. Trimming cost V 3 bases and J 7 bases, with 12 bases left between them. CDR3 DNA: TGCGCCAGCAGCTCCCAAGGGGGTTATACGCAGTATTTT. It codes for CASSSQGGYTQYF.

This clonotype was detected a few times. The chain employs TRBV6-6 and TRBJ1-2; D ambiguous. Germline V gene data show CDR1 as MNHNY and CDR2 as SVGAGI (reference sequence). V was pared by 7 bases and J by 4 bases, with 16 bases between. The CDR3 consists of 14 residues. In nucleotides, the CDR3 is TGTGCCAGCATCTCACAGAAGGCGGTCTATGGCTACACCTTC. Translation gives CASISQKAVYGYTF.

The chain has TRBV5-6 and TRBJ2-3; the D call may be TRBD1 or TRBD2 (5 bases each). The CDR3 extends over 14 amino acids. Germline V gene data show CDR1 as SGHDT and CDR2 as YYEEEE. V was cut by 4 bases and J by 6 bases, with 15 bases left in between. CDR3 residues: CASSERTCDDTQYF. The CDR3 DNA sequence: TGTGCCAGCAGCGAGCGGACATGTGACGATACGCAGTATTTT.

The chain carries TRBV29-1 and TRBJ1-1; 9 bases are shared with TRBD1. V lost 4 bases, J lost 4 bases, and 7 bases stayed unmatched. Germline lookup yields CDR1 SQVTM and CDR2 ANQGSEA. The CDR3 loop spans 14 amino acids. The CDR3: CSVGDRARATEAFF. The DNA for the CDR3 is TGCAGCGTTGGGGACAGGGCACGTGCCACTGAAGCTTTCTTT.

This clonotype was seen a handful of times. The rearrangement uses TRBV27 and TRBJ2-3; TRBD2 is a possible D gene (5 bases). The length of the CDR3 is 14 residues. Trimming cost V 2 bases and J 6 bases, with 12 bases left between them. CDR1 and CDR2 from the germline V gene are MNHEY and SMNVEV (reference sequence). CDR3: CASSLRLAADTQYF. CDR3 DNA: TGTGCCAGCAGTTTACGGCTAGCAGCCGATACGCAGTATTTT.